Included here is one TCR beta chain sequence, with context. This record comes from a study of blood T cell repertoires in COVID-19. About the research overall: Samples of COVID-19 (acute and convalescent) were obtained from the United States, Italy and Spain. The analysed material was cDNA or gDNA that came from T cells, B-cell-depleted T cells, or PBMCs.

The CDR3 length is 15 residues. CDR1 and CDR2 from the germline V gene are SGHRS and YFSETQ. V was shortened by 3 bases and J by 3 bases, with 16 bases between the two germline ends. The assay was immunoSEQ multiplex PCR, and TCRdb's table has in-frame clones only and misses some. The data contain 300,000 to 400,000 clones, 88% of them singletons. Sequencing used peripheral blood. The chain recombines TRBV5-1 with TRBJ2-7, with D perhaps matching TRBD2 (7 bases). The clonotype comes from a woman between 45 and 60 years old with active or convalescent COVID-19. The CDR3 reads CASSWGASGGYEQYF. DNA for the CDR3: TGCGCCAGCAGCTGGGGGGCTAGCGGTGGCTACGAGCAGTACTTC.